The 29 T cell receptor beta chains reported below all come from one sample, sequenced in a study of vaccination effects on CD4 cells after COVID-19. For these TCRs, the target antigens are not known. The assay was immunoSEQ multiplex PCR, and TCRdb's table has in-frame clones only and misses some. In the table there are roughly 46,000 clones, about 74% of which are singletons. Antigen-specific CD4+ T cells were first expanded with viral peptide pools by the ViraFEST assay and only then sequenced. Culture proceeded for more than 8 days, and CD4+ T cells were then isolated. Participants each got two BNT162b2 or mRNA-1273 vaccine doses. The sample was CD4+ T cells from PBMCs cultured with HCoV-OC43 spike peptides, taken after COVID-19 vaccination. As to subset: HCoV-OC43 spike overlapping peptide pool stimulation. The origin of the receptors is a human donor who received a COVID-19 vaccine.

This clone was seen a handful of times. The chain couples TRBV30 to TRBJ1-1; D not certain. Deletions cut 2 bases from V and 2 bases from J, with 12 bases between. The CDR3 loop spans 14 amino acids. Per germline, CDR1 GTSNPN and CDR2 SVGIG (reference sequence). This chain's CDR3 is CAWSRRVPNTEAFF. In nucleotides, the CDR3 is TGTGCCTGGAGTAGACGGGTTCCAAACACTGAAGCTTTCTTT.

The chain combines TRBV4-2 with TRBJ2-5; TRBD2 is a possible D gene (6 bases). Trimming removed 1 base from V and 5 bases from J, with 8 bases in between. The CDR3 consists of 13 residues. Per the germline V gene, CDR1 is LGHNA and CDR2 is YNFKEQ. CDR3 residues: CASSQGAGETQYF. CDR3 nucleotide sequence: TGTGCCAGCAGCCAAGGGGCGGGGGAGACCCAGTACTTC.

This clone was seen only once. The chain links TRBV28 to TRBJ2-5; 8 nucleotides align to TRBD1. The CDR3 extends over 14 amino acids. The ends lost 6 bases at V and 5 bases at J; junction bases unmatched: 8. Per the germline V gene, CDR1 is MDHEN and CDR2 is SYDVKM. CDR3 coding DNA: TGTGCCAGCAGCCAGGGACAGGTTATGGAGACCCAGTACTTC. This encodes CASSQGQVMETQYF.

V usage is TRBV7-2 and J usage is TRBJ2-7; 9 nucleotides align to TRBD2. CDR1 and CDR2 (germline): SGHTA, FQGNSA. Unmatched junction bases numbered 7, after V lost 3 bases and J lost 1 base. The CDR3 contains 16 residues. The CDR3 is CASSLGLAGASYEQYF. As DNA, the CDR3 is TGTGCCAGCAGCTTGGGCTTAGCGGGGGCATCCTACGAGCAGTACTTC.

The chain is built from TRBV4-1 and TRBJ1-2, with no clear D. V was shortened by 1 base and J by 1 base, with 7 bases between the two germline ends. CDR3 size: 14 residues. CDR1 MGHRA and CDR2 YSYEKL come from the germline V gene. For the CDR3, the DNA is TGCGCCAGCAGCCAAGTGCTGGTTAACTATGGCTACACCTTC. Translating gives CASSQVLVNYGYTF.

This clone was seen a handful of times. The rearrangement uses TRBV18 and TRBJ2-7, with D uncertain. The germline CDR1 and CDR2 sequences are KGHSH and LQKENI. The CDR3 extends over 15 amino acids. The V end lost 0 bases, the J end lost 6 bases, and 15 bases lay between the germline ends. The CDR3 here is CASSPPMTPDGEQYF. The CDR3 nucleotides are TGTGCCAGCTCACCACCGATGACCCCCGACGGCGAGCAGTACTTC.

The chain carries TRBV3-1 (or the pseudogene TRBV3-2) and TRBJ1-3; no firm D call. This CDR3 region has 17 residues. From germline, CDR1 is LGHDT and CDR2 YNNKEL (reference sequence). The V end was cut by 0 bases, the J end by 2 bases, with 14 bases between. The CDR3 region is CASSQDRSAETGNTIYF. CDR3 coding DNA: TGTGCCAGCAGCCAAGATAGATCCGCGGAAACTGGAAACACCATATATTTT.

There are a few counts of this clone. The chain combines TRBV11-1 with TRBJ1-1; possibly TRBD1 for D (5 bases). Trimming pared 10 bases from V and 2 bases from J, leaving 14 bases between. The CDR3 spans 13 residues. Germline V CDR1 and CDR2: SGHAT, FQDESV (reference sequence). The CDR3 loop reads CATEGDANTEAFF. The CDR3, as DNA: TGTGCCACAGAAGGGGATGCTAACACTGAAGCTTTCTTT.

There are a few counts of this clone. Here the CDR3 DNA reads TGTGCCAGCAGCTTAGCGGGTGGGGTCTATGGCTACACCTTC. Translated: CASSLAGGVYGYTF. The chain carries TRBV7-9 and TRBJ1-2, with unresolved D. V was cut by 0 bases and J by 4 bases, with 9 bases left in between. Germline V gene sequence: CDR1 SEHNR, CDR2 FQNEAQ (reference sequence). This CDR3 has 14 amino acids.

CDR3: CAISPQSGMGPEAFF. CDR3 in DNA: TGTGCCATCAGTCCCCAGTCCGGCATGGGCCCTGAAGCTTTCTTT. The chain links TRBV10-3 to TRBJ1-1; D ambiguous. V was clipped by 5 bases and J by 6 bases, with 19 bases between them. CDR1 and CDR2 from the germline V gene are ENHRY and SYGVKD. CDR3 length: 15 residues.

The V gene is TRBV19, the J gene TRBJ1-2; 9 nucleotides align to TRBD1. The V and J ends lost 1 base and 4 bases, in that order; junction bases with no gene match: 4. Germline CDR1 reads LNHDA; CDR2 reads SQIVND (reference sequence). The CDR3 covers 15 residues. CDR3 DNA sequence: TGTGCCAGTAGTATAGGGACAGGGGCCCCCTATGGCTACACCTTC. Its protein is CASSIGTGAPYGYTF.

The rearrangement uses TRBV7-9 and TRBJ1-2, with unresolved D. V was pared by 1 base and J by 4 bases, with 10 bases between. The CDR3 is 14 residues long. Germline CDR1 and CDR2: SEHNR and FQNEAQ (reference sequence). This CDR3 is CASSLVSRFYGYTF. CDR3 nucleotide sequence: TGTGCCAGCAGCTTAGTCAGTCGGTTCTATGGCTACACCTTC. Together with reference TRBV7-9 and TRBJ1-2, the CDR3 gives the full variable domain: DTGVSQNPRHKITKRGQNVTFRCDPISEHNRLYWYRQTLGQGPEFLTYFQNEAQLEKSRLLSDRFSAERPKGSFSTLEIQRTEQGDSAMYLCASSLVSRFYGYTFGSGTRLTVV.

The chain combines TRBV28 with TRBJ2-5; D gene uncertain. CDR1 is MDHEN, CDR2 SYDVKM, per germline. CDR3 length: 14 residues. The V gene lost 6 bases and the J gene lost 4 bases, with 15 bases spanning the gap. The CDR3 nucleotides are TGTGCCAGCAGGTTGGGCCCAGGTGGAGAGACCCAGTACTTC. It codes for CASRLGPGGETQYF.

The chain uses TRBV5-8 and TRBJ2-5, with TRBD2 identical over 7 bases. V lost 4 bases and J lost 3; bases outside the gene matches: 12. The germline V gene has CDR1 SGHTS and CDR2 YDEGEE. This CDR3 spans 16 amino acids. As DNA, the CDR3 is TGTGCCAGCAGCAACTCCTTTTGGGGGGGAGAAGAGACCCAGTACTTC. Amino acid sequence: CASSNSFWGGEETQYF. The entire variable domain, with the rest obtained from reference TRBV5-8 and TRBJ2-5, is as follows: EAGVTQSPTHLIKTRGQQATLRCSPISGHTSVYWYQQALGLGLQFLLWYDEGEERNRGNFPPRFSGRQFPNYSSELNVNALELEDSALYLCASSNSFWGGEETQYFGPGTRLLVL.

In this sample, this clone turned up once. Mismatch with germline at one junction end may stem from a read error. The CDR3 DNA sequence: TGTGCCAGCAGGGAAGGGGGCTCTCAGCCCCAGCATTTT. Its protein is CASREGGSQPQHF. The chain combines TRBV6-1 with TRBJ1-5; 7 bases agree with TRBD1. Germline lookup yields CDR1 MNHNS and CDR2 SASEGT. CDR3 length equals 13 residues.

The rearrangement joins TRBV6-1 to TRBJ2-3, with D uncertain. Trimming pared 1 base from V and 6 bases from J, leaving 14 bases between. The germline V gene encodes CDR1 MNHNS and CDR2 SASEGT. This CDR3 has 15 residues. CDR3 region: CASSEGSSPADTQYF. In DNA, the CDR3 is TGTGCCAGCAGTGAAGGTTCTTCGCCGGCTGATACGCAGTATTTT.

This chain joins TRBV7-9 and TRBJ2-6; tentatively, D is TRBD1 (5 bases). The CDR3 consists of 14 residues. V dropped 5 bases and J dropped 4 bases, with 9 bases sitting between them. Germline V gene data show CDR1 as SEHNR and CDR2 as FQNEAQ (reference sequence). As DNA, the CDR3 is TGTGCCAGCAGCCAAGGGGTCGGGGCCAACGTCCTGACTTTC. Amino acids: CASSQGVGANVLTF.

The chain links TRBV12-5 to TRBJ2-7; D remains ambiguous. Trimming cost V 2 bases and J 7 bases, with 15 bases left between them. CDR3 size: 14 residues. Germline values: CDR1 LGHNT, CDR2 FRNRAP. The CDR3 DNA reads TGTGCTAGTGGTTTGCCTGTCTCACCCAGGGAGCAGTACTTC. Residues: CASGLPVSPREQYF.

The rearrangement links TRBV2 to TRBJ2-3; no firm D call. Per the germline V gene, CDR1 is SNHLY and CDR2 is FYNNEI. V was pared by 7 bases and J by 3 bases, with 8 bases between. CDR3 length: 12 residues. CDR3 bases: TGTGCCAGCAACTCCCGGACAGATACGCAGTATTTT. Translation: CASNSRTDTQYF.

V gene TRBV25-1 combines with J gene TRBJ2-1; no clear D. The CDR3 consists of 15 residues. Germline loops: CDR1 MGHDK, CDR2 SYGVNS. V was trimmed by 2 bases and J by 1 base, leaving 9 bases between them. The CDR3 sequence: CASSERARSYNEQFF. In DNA, the CDR3 is TGTGCCAGCAGTGAAAGAGCGCGATCCTACAATGAGCAGTTCTTC.

The chain uses TRBV3-1 (or the pseudogene TRBV3-2) and TRBJ1-3, with D unresolved. The CDR3 extends over 17 amino acids. Trimming removed 3 bases from V and 0 bases from J, with 15 bases in between. Germline V gene data show CDR1 as LGHDT and CDR2 as YNNKEL (reference sequence). In DNA form, the CDR3 reads TGTGCCAGCAGCCAGGGTTTGTTTTTTTACTCTGGAAACACCATATATTTT. Residues: CASSQGLFFYSGNTIYF.

This chain joins TRBV5-1 and TRBJ2-1, with 7 bases fitting TRBD2. The germline V gene has CDR1 SGHRS and CDR2 YFSETQ. V dropped 4 bases and J dropped 0; count of bases not matched to a gene: 7. The CDR3 totals 16 residues. CDR3 amino acids: CASSQLAQSSYNEQFF. CDR3 nucleotides: TGCGCCAGCAGCCAACTAGCGCAAAGCTCCTACAATGAGCAGTTCTTC.

The J gene is TRBJ2-7, the V gene TRBV21-1; the table calls TRBD2, which could not be checked here. TRBV21-1 is a listed pseudogene. This CDR3 is built from 20 residues. This CDR3 reads CASSKVKLAGWGTSSYEQYF. CDR3 in DNA: TGTGCCAGCAGCAAAGTGAAGCTAGCGGGGTGGGGGACTAGCTCCTACGAGCAGTACTTC.

The genes are TRBV10-3 and TRBJ2-7; TRBD2 matches at 7 bases. Germline assignment: CDR1 ENHRY and CDR2 SYGVKD. Trimming cost V 8 bases and J 2 bases; bases outside gene matches: 6. This CDR3 region has 13 residues. CDR3 in amino acids: CAIAASGAYEQYF. CDR3 coding DNA: TGTGCCATCGCCGCCAGCGGGGCCTACGAGCAGTACTTC.

Remarks on this clone: The sample carries other DNA sequences with the same CDR3. The rearrangement links TRBV15 to TRBJ1-5; a weak D match, TRBD1 (5 bases). The CDR3 is made up of 15 amino acids. CDR1 and CDR2 (germline): LNHNV, YYDKDF (reference sequence). V was pared by 0 bases and J by 4 bases, with 10 bases between. The CDR3 DNA reads as TGTGCCACCAGCAGAGATCCGGGGGGGAATCAGCCCCAGCATTTT. It specifies CATSRDPGGNQPQHF.

The rearrangement uses TRBV27 and TRBJ1-2; D is undetermined. Trimming took 6 bases from V and 2 from J, leaving 13 bases between them. Germline CDR1 reads MNHEY; CDR2 reads SMNVEV (reference sequence). This CDR3 spans 14 amino acids. The DNA for the CDR3 is TGTGCCAGCAGGAGAGCGGGCGGAAACTATGGCTACACCTTC. Its protein product is CASRRAGGNYGYTF.

The chain combines TRBV4-1 with TRBJ1-5; D call uncertain. Trimming removed 1 base at V and 5 bases at J, with 6 bases between. Germline V gene data show CDR1 as MGHRA and CDR2 as YSYEKL. The CDR3 has 13 amino acids. Here the CDR3 reads CASSQGLDQPQHF. In nucleotides, the CDR3 is TGCGCCAGCAGCCAAGGTTTGGATCAGCCCCAGCATTTT.

This clone was seen just once. The chain combines TRBV4-1 with TRBJ2-1, with TRBD2 matching over 10 bases. Germline loops: CDR1 MGHRA, CDR2 YSYEKL. This CDR3 comprises 18 residues. The V segment lost 1 base and the J segment 0 bases; nucleotides outside the gene matches: 6. The CDR3 region has the DNA TGCGCCAGCAGCCAAGGTAGGGCTAGCGGGAGCTCCTACAATGAGCAGTTCTTC. It encodes CASSQGRASGSSYNEQFF.

This clone showed up just a few times. The chain is built from TRBV24-1 and TRBJ2-7; a weak D match, TRBD2 (5 bases). V was pared by 5 bases and J by 4 bases, with 11 bases between. The CDR3 is made up of 13 amino acids. Germline values: CDR1 KGHDR, CDR2 SFDVKD. The CDR3 here is CATSGSGGYEQYF. The DNA of the CDR3 is TGTGCCACCAGTGGGTCCGGCGGGTACGAGCAGTACTTC.